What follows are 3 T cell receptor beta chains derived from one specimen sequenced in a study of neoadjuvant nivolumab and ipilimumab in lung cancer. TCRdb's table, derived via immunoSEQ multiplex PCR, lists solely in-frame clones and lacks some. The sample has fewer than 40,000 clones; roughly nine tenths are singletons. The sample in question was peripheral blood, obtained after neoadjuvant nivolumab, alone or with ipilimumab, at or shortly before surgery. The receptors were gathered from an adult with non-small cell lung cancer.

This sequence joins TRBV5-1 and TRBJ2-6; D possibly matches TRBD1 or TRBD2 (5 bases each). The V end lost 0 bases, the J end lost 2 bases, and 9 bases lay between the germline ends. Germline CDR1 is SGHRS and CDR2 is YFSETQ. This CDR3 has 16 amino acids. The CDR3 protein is CASSLAGATGANVLTF. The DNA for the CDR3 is TGCGCCAGCAGCTTGGCCGGGGCAACTGGGGCCAACGTCCTGACTTTC.

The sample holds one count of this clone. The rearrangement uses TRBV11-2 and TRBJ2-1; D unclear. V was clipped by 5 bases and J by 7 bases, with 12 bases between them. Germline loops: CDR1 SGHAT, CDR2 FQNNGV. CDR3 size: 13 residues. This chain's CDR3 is CASSPGRHNEQFF. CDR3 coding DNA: TGTGCCAGCAGCCCCGGGCGCCATAATGAGCAGTTCTTC.

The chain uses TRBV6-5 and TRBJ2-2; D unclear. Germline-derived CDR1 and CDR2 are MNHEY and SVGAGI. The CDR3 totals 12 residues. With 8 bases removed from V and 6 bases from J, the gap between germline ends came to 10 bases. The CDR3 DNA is TGTGCCAGCGTCGGTGGACCCGGGGAGCTGTTTTTT. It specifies CASVGGPGELFF.